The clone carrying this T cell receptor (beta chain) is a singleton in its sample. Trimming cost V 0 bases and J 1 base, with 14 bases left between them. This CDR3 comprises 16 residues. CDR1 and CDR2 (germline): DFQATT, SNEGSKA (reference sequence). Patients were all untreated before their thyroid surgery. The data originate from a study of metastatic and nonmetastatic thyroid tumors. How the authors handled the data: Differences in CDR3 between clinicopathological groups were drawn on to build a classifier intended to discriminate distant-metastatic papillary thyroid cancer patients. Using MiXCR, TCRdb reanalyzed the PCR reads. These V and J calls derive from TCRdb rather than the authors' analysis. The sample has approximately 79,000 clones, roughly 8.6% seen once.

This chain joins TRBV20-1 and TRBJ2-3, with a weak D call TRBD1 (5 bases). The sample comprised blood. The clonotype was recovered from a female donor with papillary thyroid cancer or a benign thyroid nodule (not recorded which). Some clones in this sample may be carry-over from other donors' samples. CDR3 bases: TGCAGTGCTAGAGAGGGGCCCGGGCCTGGCACAGATACGCAGTATTTT. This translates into CSAREGPGPGTDTQYF.